These T cell receptor beta chains were read from a single sample in a study of identical twins. MiXCR, applied by TCRdb to the 5' RACE reads, yields one record per CDR3 protein. Here the sample spans around 570,000 distinct CDR3 sequences, approximately 9.6% being singletons. This same sample was also taken into another study, of yellow fever vaccine responses in identical twins.

The sequencing sample was made of PBMCs. The receptors come from a woman aged 18-29 years in good health. CDR3s include the opening cysteine and the closing phenylalanine or tryptophan. A D gene is named only where the DNA matches it firmly. Where a row states a size, it is once, few, many or the class of an expanded clone; other rows omit it.

clone_size: .
j_call: TRBJ2-4
d_call: TRBD1
v_call: TRBV11-2
cdr3_nt: TGTGCCAGCAGCTTGAAAGACCGGGACAGGGTCTTAGCCAAAAACATTCAGTACTTC
cdr3_aa: CASSLKDRDRVLAKNIQYF

clone_size: .
j_call: TRBJ2-4
d_call: .
v_call: TRBV9
cdr3_nt: TGTGCCAGCAGCGCCCGGTGGGTAGCCAAAAACATTCAGTACTTC
cdr3_aa: CASSARWVAKNIQYF

clone_size: many
j_call: TRBJ2-7
d_call: TRBD2
v_call: TRBV12-3/TRBV12-4
cdr3_nt: TGTGCCAGCAGTTTAACTAGCGGGAGGGCCGACGAGCAGTACTTC
cdr3_aa: CASSLTSGRADEQYF

clone_size: few
j_call: TRBJ1-2
d_call: .
v_call: TRBV15
cdr3_nt: TGTGCCACCAGCGGGGTTTCTGGCTACACCTTC
cdr3_aa: CATSGVSGYTF

clone_size: many
j_call: TRBJ2-7
d_call: .
v_call: TRBV6-1
cdr3_nt: TGTGCCAGCAGTGAAGCTCAGAAAGACCGGAACGAGCAGTACTTC
cdr3_aa: CASSEAQKDRNEQYF

clone_size: few
j_call: TRBJ2-5
d_call: .
v_call: TRBV6-2/TRBV6-3
cdr3_nt: TGTGCCAGCAGTCTCTCCATAGGGGGAAGGCAAGCAAGGGAGACCCAGTACTTC
cdr3_aa: CASSLSIGGRQARETQYF

clone_size: many
j_call: TRBJ2-1
d_call: TRBD2
v_call: TRBV2
cdr3_nt: TGTGCCAGCAAGACTAGCGGGTCCTACAATGAGCAGTTCTTC
cdr3_aa: CASKTSGSYNEQFF

clone_size: many
j_call: TRBJ2-5
d_call: .
v_call: TRBV28
cdr3_nt: TGTGCCAGCAGTCCAAGAACTGAACAAGAGACCCAGTACTTC
cdr3_aa: CASSPRTEQETQYF

clone_size: .
j_call: TRBJ2-4
d_call: .
v_call: TRBV2
cdr3_nt: TGTGCCAGCAGTGATCATAGGGCGCCCAAAAACATTCAGTACTTC
cdr3_aa: CASSDHRAPKNIQYF

clone_size: many
j_call: TRBJ2-1
d_call: .
v_call: TRBV28
cdr3_nt: TGTGCCAGCAGTCCTGGATATTGGACAGCGGGGCAGTTCTTC
cdr3_aa: CASSPGYWTAGQFF

clone_size: many
j_call: TRBJ2-7
d_call: .
v_call: TRBV9
cdr3_nt: TGTGCCAGCAGCGTAGGTGGAGTTACCTACGAGCAGTACTTC
cdr3_aa: CASSVGGVTYEQYF

clone_size: few
j_call: TRBJ2-7
d_call: TRBD2
v_call: TRBV29-1
cdr3_nt: TGCAGCGTTGCGGCAGTACGGGGGGTGGAGCAGTACTTC
cdr3_aa: CSVAAVRGVEQYF

clone_size: .
j_call: TRBJ2-7
d_call: TRBD2
v_call: TRBV12-3/TRBV12-4
cdr3_nt: TGTGCCAGCAGCTCTAAGACTAGCGGGGCATTTTACGAGCAGTACTTC
cdr3_aa: CASSSKTSGAFYEQYF

clone_size: many
j_call: TRBJ2-5
d_call: .
v_call: TRBV3-1
cdr3_nt: TGTGCCAGCAGCGGCCGGGACCTAATACTGGGGACCCAGTACTTC
cdr3_aa: CASSGRDLILGTQYF

clone_size: .
j_call: TRBJ1-1
d_call: TRBD1
v_call: TRBV29-1
cdr3_nt: TGCAGCGGTGACCCGGGACAGGGATGGAAGCACACTGAAGCTTTCTTT
cdr3_aa: CSGDPGQGWKHTEAFF

clone_size: many
j_call: TRBJ2-1
d_call: .
v_call: TRBV12-3/TRBV12-4
cdr3_nt: TGTGCCAGCAGTTTAGGCGTTCCTGAGCAGTTCTTC
cdr3_aa: CASSLGVPEQFF

clone_size: .
j_call: TRBJ2-1
d_call: .
v_call: TRBV28
cdr3_nt: TGTGCCAGCAGGTATGGCACAGGCACCTACAATGAGCAGTTCTTC
cdr3_aa: CASRYGTGTYNEQFF

clone_size: .
j_call: TRBJ2-2
d_call: TRBD2
v_call: TRBV4-2
cdr3_nt: TGTGCCAGCAGCCGCGTAATAGCGGGAGGGCCTTCAGGAAGAACCGGGGAGCTGTTTTTT
cdr3_aa: CASSRVIAGGPSGRTGELFF

clone_size: .
j_call: TRBJ2-1
d_call: .
v_call: TRBV24-1
cdr3_nt: TGTGCCACCAGTGTGCGCAGCGCAACATACAATGAGCAGTTCTTC
cdr3_aa: CATSVRSATYNEQFF

clone_size: few
j_call: TRBJ2-3
d_call: TRBD1
v_call: TRBV15
cdr3_nt: TGTGCCACCAGCAGGGGACAGGGCGGCACAGATACGCAGTATTTT
cdr3_aa: CATSRGQGGTDTQYF

clone_size: many
j_call: TRBJ1-2
d_call: TRBD1
v_call: TRBV7-2
cdr3_nt: TGTGCCAGCAGCTTCCGGACAGGGCGGCCCTTTAGTGGCTACACCTTC
cdr3_aa: CASSFRTGRPFSGYTF

clone_size: .
j_call: TRBJ2-1
d_call: .
v_call: TRBV9
cdr3_nt: TGTGCCAGCAGCGTAGGCGCTCTGCATGAGCAGTTCTTC
cdr3_aa: CASSVGALHEQFF

clone_size: .
j_call: TRBJ2-7
d_call: TRBD1
v_call: TRBV2
cdr3_nt: TGTGCCAGCAGGGCAACCGGGACAGGTCGAGAGCAGTACTTC
cdr3_aa: CASRATGTGREQYF

clone_size: .
j_call: TRBJ1-1
d_call: .
v_call: TRBV21-1
cdr3_nt: TGTGCCAGCAGCACCCGGACAGTTCTGTCGAACACTGAAGCTTTCTTT
cdr3_aa: CASSTRTVLSNTEAFF

clone_size: .
j_call: TRBJ2-1
d_call: TRBD2
v_call: TRBV3-1
cdr3_nt: TGTGCCAGCAGCCACCTAGCGGGGGGGCCGGATGAGCAGTTCTTC
cdr3_aa: CASSHLAGGPDEQFF

clone_size: .
j_call: TRBJ2-5
d_call: .
v_call: TRBV29-1
cdr3_nt: TGCAGCGTTGACGGGGACCACCAAGAGACCCAGTACTTC
cdr3_aa: CSVDGDHQETQYF

clone_size: few
j_call: TRBJ2-1
d_call: .
v_call: TRBV11-2
cdr3_nt: TGTGCCAGCAGCTTAGATCGACAAGTAGGGAATGAGCAGTTCTTC
cdr3_aa: CASSLDRQVGNEQFF

clone_size: few
j_call: TRBJ1-5
d_call: TRBD1
v_call: TRBV6-1
cdr3_nt: TGTGCCAGCAGTGCACTCGGACAGGGCCATCAGCCCCAGCATTTT
cdr3_aa: CASSALGQGHQPQHF

clone_size: many
j_call: TRBJ2-7
d_call: .
v_call: TRBV4-3
cdr3_nt: TGCGCCAGCAGCCAAACCCAAGGCGGGGCCTACGAGCAGTACTTC
cdr3_aa: CASSQTQGGAYEQYF

clone_size: many
j_call: TRBJ1-1
d_call: .
v_call: TRBV25-1
cdr3_nt: TGTGCCAGCAGTGCACAGGGAGGGAACACTGAAGCTTTCTTT
cdr3_aa: CASSAQGGNTEAFF

clone_size: many
j_call: TRBJ2-1
d_call: .
v_call: TRBV4-1
cdr3_nt: TGCGCCAGCAGCCAAGGGATAGGCTTGGAAAATGAGCAGTTCTTC
cdr3_aa: CASSQGIGLENEQFF

clone_size: .
j_call: TRBJ2-7
d_call: .
v_call: TRBV7-8
cdr3_nt: TGTGCCAGCAGCTTAGAAGGGCGAAACAACTACGAGCAGTACTTC
cdr3_aa: CASSLEGRNNYEQYF

clone_size: many
j_call: TRBJ2-1
d_call: TRBD2
v_call: TRBV4-2
cdr3_nt: TGTGCCAGCAGCCAAGTCGGGGGAGGGGTGGATGAGCAGTTCTTC
cdr3_aa: CASSQVGGGVDEQFF

clone_size: once
j_call: TRBJ2-7
d_call: .
v_call: TRBV25-1
cdr3_nt: TGTGCCAGCAGTGAATATTTGGAATACTGGAACGAGCAGTACTTC
cdr3_aa: CASSEYLEYWNEQYF

clone_size: few
j_call: TRBJ1-5
d_call: .
v_call: TRBV19
cdr3_nt: TGTGCCAGTAGTACCCATTTCGGTGTCAATCAGCCCCAGCATTTT
cdr3_aa: CASSTHFGVNQPQHF

clone_size: many
j_call: TRBJ2-7
d_call: TRBD1
v_call: TRBV12-3/TRBV12-4
cdr3_nt: TGTGCCAGCCCTTACGGGGACAGAGCCTCCTACGAGCAGTACTTC
cdr3_aa: CASPYGDRASYEQYF

clone_size: .
j_call: TRBJ2-2
d_call: .
v_call: TRBV11-3
cdr3_nt: TGTGCCAGCAGCGTGGGACCTTCGGGGTTTCTGTTTTTT
cdr3_aa: CASSVGPSGFLFF

clone_size: many
j_call: TRBJ1-4
d_call: TRBD1
v_call: TRBV29-1
cdr3_nt: TGCAGCGTTGCGACAGGGACTACTAATGAAAAACTGTTTTTT
cdr3_aa: CSVATGTTNEKLFF

clone_size: .
j_call: TRBJ1-1
d_call: TRBD1
v_call: TRBV2
cdr3_nt: TGTGCCAGCAGTGTACAGGGGGCAAACACTGAAGCTTTCTTT
cdr3_aa: CASSVQGANTEAFF

clone_size: few
j_call: TRBJ2-7
d_call: TRBD2
v_call: TRBV7-8
cdr3_nt: TGTGCCAGCAGCTTAGGACTAGCGGACTTTTACGAGCAGTACTTC
cdr3_aa: CASSLGLADFYEQYF

clone_size: many
j_call: TRBJ2-7
d_call: .
v_call: TRBV4-3
cdr3_nt: TGCGCCAGCAGCCAAGACAGGGACCACGAGCAGTACTTC
cdr3_aa: CASSQDRDHEQYF

clone_size: few
j_call: TRBJ2-7
d_call: TRBD2
v_call: TRBV9
cdr3_nt: TGTGCCAGCAGCGTAGCTGGGGGGGTGAACGAGCAGTACTTC
cdr3_aa: CASSVAGGVNEQYF

clone_size: .
j_call: TRBJ1-1
d_call: .
v_call: TRBV12-3/TRBV12-4
cdr3_nt: TGTGCCAGCAGACTCCCCGGGTTTTCGAACACTGAAGCTTTCTTT
cdr3_aa: CASRLPGFSNTEAFF

clone_size: few
j_call: TRBJ1-2
d_call: TRBD1
v_call: TRBV2
cdr3_nt: TGTGCCAGCAGAGGAGGCAGGGGGTCTAACTATGGCTACACCTTC
cdr3_aa: CASRGGRGSNYGYTF

clone_size: .
j_call: TRBJ1-1
d_call: .
v_call: TRBV6-2/TRBV6-3
cdr3_nt: TGTGCCAGCACAGGTATCGGCACTGAAGCTTTCTTT
cdr3_aa: CASTGIGTEAFF

clone_size: many
j_call: TRBJ2-1
d_call: TRBD1
v_call: TRBV7-3
cdr3_nt: TGTGCCAGCAGCTCCGGGACAGCGACATACAATGAGCAGTTCTTC
cdr3_aa: CASSSGTATYNEQFF

clone_size: few
j_call: TRBJ2-7
d_call: TRBD1
v_call: TRBV7-9
cdr3_nt: TGTGCCAGCAGCTCCAACCGGGACAGGGGGGCCTACGAGCAGTACTTC
cdr3_aa: CASSSNRDRGAYEQYF

clone_size: many
j_call: TRBJ2-5
d_call: .
v_call: TRBV7-9
cdr3_nt: TGTGCCAGCAGCTACTATGAAGGGGAGACCCAGTACTTC
cdr3_aa: CASSYYEGETQYF

clone_size: .
j_call: TRBJ2-7
d_call: TRBD1
v_call: TRBV6-2/TRBV6-3
cdr3_nt: TGTGCCAGCGCACAACGGGACAGGGGATACTTC
cdr3_aa: CASAQRDRGYF

clone_size: few
j_call: TRBJ1-2
d_call: TRBD1
v_call: TRBV12-3/TRBV12-4
cdr3_nt: TGTGCCAGCAGTTTAGCGTCGCCAGGGGGCAAAGGTGGCTACACCTTC
cdr3_aa: CASSLASPGGKGGYTF

clone_size: .
j_call: TRBJ2-3
d_call: TRBD2
v_call: TRBV15
cdr3_nt: TGTGCCACCAGCAGAAAATTCCTAGCGGGGGGTCTACAGGATACGCAGTATTTT
cdr3_aa: CATSRKFLAGGLQDTQYF

clone_size: few
j_call: TRBJ2-1
d_call: .
v_call: TRBV4-1
cdr3_nt: TGCGCCAGCAGCCAAGAAGGGGAGGCCAGCTCCTACAATGAGCAGTTCTTC
cdr3_aa: CASSQEGEASSYNEQFF

clone_size: few
j_call: TRBJ1-2
d_call: .
v_call: TRBV20-1
cdr3_nt: TGCAGTGCTAGGGGAGGTGGACAGAACTATGGCTACACCTTC
cdr3_aa: CSARGGGQNYGYTF

clone_size: .
j_call: TRBJ2-3
d_call: .
v_call: TRBV20-1
cdr3_nt: TGCAGTGCTAGAGATCTGAGAGGGGACACAGATACGCAGTATTTT
cdr3_aa: CSARDLRGDTDTQYF

clone_size: .
j_call: TRBJ2-3
d_call: .
v_call: TRBV7-9
cdr3_nt: TGTGCCAGCAGCGATGGGTCGAGGGGAGATACGCAGTATTTT
cdr3_aa: CASSDGSRGDTQYF

clone_size: many
j_call: TRBJ2-7
d_call: TRBD2
v_call: TRBV12-3/TRBV12-4
cdr3_nt: TGTGCCAGCAGTTACATTGCGGGAGGGTTCTACGAGCAGTACTTC
cdr3_aa: CASSYIAGGFYEQYF